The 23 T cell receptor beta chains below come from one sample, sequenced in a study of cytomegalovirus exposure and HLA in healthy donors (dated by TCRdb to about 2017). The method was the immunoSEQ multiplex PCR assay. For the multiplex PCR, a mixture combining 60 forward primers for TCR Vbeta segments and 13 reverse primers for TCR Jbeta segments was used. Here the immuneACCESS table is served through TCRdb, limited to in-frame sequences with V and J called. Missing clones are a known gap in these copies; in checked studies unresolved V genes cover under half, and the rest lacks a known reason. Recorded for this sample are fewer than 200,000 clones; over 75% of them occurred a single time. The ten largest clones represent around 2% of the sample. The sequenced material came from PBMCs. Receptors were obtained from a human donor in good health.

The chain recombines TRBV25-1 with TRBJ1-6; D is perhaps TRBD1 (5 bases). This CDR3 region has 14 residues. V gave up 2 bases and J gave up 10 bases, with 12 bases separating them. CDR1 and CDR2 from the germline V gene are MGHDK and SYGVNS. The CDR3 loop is CASSELRGDSPLHF. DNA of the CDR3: TGTGCCAGCAGTGAACTAAGGGGTGACTCACCCCTCCACTTT.

This chain's CDR3 is CATSQGSYNSPLHF. The CDR3, as DNA: TGTGCCACCAGCCAGGGCTCCTATAATTCACCCCTCCACTTT. The V call is TRBV15, the J call TRBJ1-6; D possibly corresponds to TRBD1 (5 bases). Germline V gene data show CDR1 as LNHNV and CDR2 as YYDKDF (reference sequence). Between the trimmed V and J ends, which lost 5 bases and 0 bases, there was a span of 5 bases. There are 14 residues in the CDR3.

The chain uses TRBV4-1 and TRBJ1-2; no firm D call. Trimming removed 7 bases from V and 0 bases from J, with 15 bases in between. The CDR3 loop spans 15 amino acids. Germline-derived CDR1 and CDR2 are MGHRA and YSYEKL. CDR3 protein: CASILLPGSNYGYTF. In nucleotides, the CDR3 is TGCGCCAGCATCTTACTACCGGGTTCTAACTATGGCTACACCTTC.

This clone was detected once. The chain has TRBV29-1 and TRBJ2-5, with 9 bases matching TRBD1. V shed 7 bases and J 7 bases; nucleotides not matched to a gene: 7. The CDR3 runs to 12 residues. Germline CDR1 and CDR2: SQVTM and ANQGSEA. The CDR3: CSDRGPRGTQYF. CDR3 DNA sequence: TGCAGCGACAGGGGGCCTCGGGGGACCCAGTACTTC. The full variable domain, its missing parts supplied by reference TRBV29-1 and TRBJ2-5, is SAVISQKPSRDICQRGTSLTIQCQVDSQVTMMFWYRQQPGQSLTLIATANQGSEATYESGFVIDKFPISRPNLTFSTLTVSNMSPEDSSIYLCSDRGPRGTQYFGPGTRLLVL.

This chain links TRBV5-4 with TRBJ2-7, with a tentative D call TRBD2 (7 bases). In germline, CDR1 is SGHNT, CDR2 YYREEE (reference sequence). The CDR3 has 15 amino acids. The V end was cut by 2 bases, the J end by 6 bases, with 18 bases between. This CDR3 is CASSFGGRSMSEQYF. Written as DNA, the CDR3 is TGTGCCAGCAGCTTCGGGGGGCGTAGTATGTCCGAGCAGTACTTC.

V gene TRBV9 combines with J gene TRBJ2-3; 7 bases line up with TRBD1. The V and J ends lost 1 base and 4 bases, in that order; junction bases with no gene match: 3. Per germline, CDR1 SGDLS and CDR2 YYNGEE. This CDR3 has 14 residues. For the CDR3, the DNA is TGTGCCAGCAGCGTACTTCAGGGGGCAGATACGCAGTATTTT. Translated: CASSVLQGADTQYF. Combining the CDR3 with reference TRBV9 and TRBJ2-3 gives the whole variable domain DSGVTQTPKHLITATGQRVTLRCSPRSGDLSVYWYQQSLDQGLQFLIQYYNGEERAKGNILERFSAQQFPDLHSELNLSSLELGDSALYFCASSVLQGADTQYFGPGTRLTVL.

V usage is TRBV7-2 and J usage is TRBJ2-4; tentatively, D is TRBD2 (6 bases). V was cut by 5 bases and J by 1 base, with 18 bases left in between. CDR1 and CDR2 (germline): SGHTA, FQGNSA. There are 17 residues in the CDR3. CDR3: CASSPRGGAGAKNIQYF. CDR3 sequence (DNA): TGTGCCAGCAGCCCTCGGGGCGGGGCGGGGGCCAAAAACATTCAGTACTTC.

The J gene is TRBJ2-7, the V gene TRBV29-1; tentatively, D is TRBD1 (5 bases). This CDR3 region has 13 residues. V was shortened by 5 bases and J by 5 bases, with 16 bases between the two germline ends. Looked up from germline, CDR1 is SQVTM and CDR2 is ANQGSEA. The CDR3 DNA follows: TGCAGCGTTCAAGCCACAGGTGTCAACGAGCAGTACTTC. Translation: CSVQATGVNEQYF.

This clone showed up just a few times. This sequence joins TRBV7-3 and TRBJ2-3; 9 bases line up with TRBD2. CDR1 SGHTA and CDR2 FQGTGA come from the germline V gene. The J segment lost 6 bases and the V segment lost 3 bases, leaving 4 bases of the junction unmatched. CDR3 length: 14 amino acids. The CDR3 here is CASSLRGGRDTQYF. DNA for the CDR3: TGTGCCAGCAGCTTGCGGGGGGGCCGCGATACGCAGTATTTT.

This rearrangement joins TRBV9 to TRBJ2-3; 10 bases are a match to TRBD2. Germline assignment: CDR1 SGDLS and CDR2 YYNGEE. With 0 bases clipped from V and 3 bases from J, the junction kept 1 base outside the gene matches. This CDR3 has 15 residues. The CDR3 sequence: CASSVELAGTDTQYF. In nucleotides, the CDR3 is TGTGCCAGCAGCGTAGAACTAGCGGGGACAGATACGCAGTATTTT.

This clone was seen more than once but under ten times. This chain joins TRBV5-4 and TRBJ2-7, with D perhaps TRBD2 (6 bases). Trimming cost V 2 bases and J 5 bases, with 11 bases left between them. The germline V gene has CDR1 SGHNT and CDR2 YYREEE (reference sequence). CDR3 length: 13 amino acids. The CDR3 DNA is TGTGCCAGCAGCTTCCGGGGGTTCCACGAGCAGTACTTC. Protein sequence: CASSFRGFHEQYF.

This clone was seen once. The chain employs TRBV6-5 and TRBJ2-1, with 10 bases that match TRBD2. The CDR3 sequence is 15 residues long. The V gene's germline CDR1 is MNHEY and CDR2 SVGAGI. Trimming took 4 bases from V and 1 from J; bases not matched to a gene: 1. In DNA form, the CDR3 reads TGTGCCAGCAGTTTGGGACTAGCGTCCTACAATGAGCAGTTCTTC. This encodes CASSLGLASYNEQFF.

The CDR3 protein is CASKLNVQGDYGYTF. The CDR3 DNA reads as TGTGCCAGCAAACTAAACGTACAGGGAGACTATGGCTACACCTTC. The gene calls are TRBV11-1 and TRBJ1-2, with D perhaps TRBD1 (6 bases). From germline, CDR1 is SGHAT and CDR2 FQDESV (reference sequence). This CDR3 has 15 amino acids. The V end was cut by 7 bases, the J end by 3 bases, with 18 bases between.

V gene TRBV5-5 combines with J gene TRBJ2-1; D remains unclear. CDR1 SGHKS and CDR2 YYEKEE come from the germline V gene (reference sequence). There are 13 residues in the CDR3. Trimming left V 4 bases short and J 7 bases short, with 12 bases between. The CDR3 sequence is CASSGSGGNEQFF. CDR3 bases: TGTGCCAGCAGCGGATCGGGTGGGAATGAGCAGTTCTTC.

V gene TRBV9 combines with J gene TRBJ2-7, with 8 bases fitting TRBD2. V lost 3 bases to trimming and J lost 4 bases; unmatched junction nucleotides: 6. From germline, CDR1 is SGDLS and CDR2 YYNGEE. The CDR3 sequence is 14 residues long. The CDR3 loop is CASSARGGPYEQYF. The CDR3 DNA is TGTGCCAGCAGCGCCCGGGGGGGGCCATACGAGCAGTACTTC. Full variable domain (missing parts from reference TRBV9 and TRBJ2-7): DSGVTQTPKHLITATGQRVTLRCSPRSGDLSVYWYQQSLDQGLQFLIQYYNGEERAKGNILERFSAQQFPDLHSELNLSSLELGDSALYFCASSARGGPYEQYFGPGTRLTVT.

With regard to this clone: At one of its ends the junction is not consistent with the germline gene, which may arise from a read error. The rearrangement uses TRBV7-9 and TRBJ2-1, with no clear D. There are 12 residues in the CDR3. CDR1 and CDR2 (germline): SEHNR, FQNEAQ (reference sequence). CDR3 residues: CASSLGHAEQLF. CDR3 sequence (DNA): TGTGCCAGCAGCTTAGGACACGCTGAGCAGCTCTTC.

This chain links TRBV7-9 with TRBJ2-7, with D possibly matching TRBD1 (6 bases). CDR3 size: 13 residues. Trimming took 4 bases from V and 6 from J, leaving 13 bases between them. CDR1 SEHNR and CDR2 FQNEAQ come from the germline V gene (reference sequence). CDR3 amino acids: CASSSRQAREQYF. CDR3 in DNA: TGTGCCAGCAGCTCGAGACAGGCCCGCGAGCAGTACTTC.

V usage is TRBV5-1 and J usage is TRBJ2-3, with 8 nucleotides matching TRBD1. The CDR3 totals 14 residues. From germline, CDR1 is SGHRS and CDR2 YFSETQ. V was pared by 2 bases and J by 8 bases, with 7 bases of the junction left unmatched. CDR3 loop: CASSFGTGECTQYF. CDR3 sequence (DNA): TGCGCCAGCAGCTTCGGGACAGGCGAGTGTACGCAGTATTTT.

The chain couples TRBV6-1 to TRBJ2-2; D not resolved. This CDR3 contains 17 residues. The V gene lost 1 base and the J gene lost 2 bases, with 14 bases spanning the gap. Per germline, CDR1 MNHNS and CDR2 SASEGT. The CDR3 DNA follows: TGTGCCAGCAGTGAAGTTGAGGTTGTTTTCAACACCGGGGAGCTGTTTTTT. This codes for CASSEVEVVFNTGELFF.

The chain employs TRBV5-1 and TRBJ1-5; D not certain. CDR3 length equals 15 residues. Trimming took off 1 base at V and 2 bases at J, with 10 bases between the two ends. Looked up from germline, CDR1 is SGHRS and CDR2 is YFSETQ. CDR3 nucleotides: TGCGCCAGCAGCTTGTCGGGGAACGGCAATCAGCCCCAGCATTTT. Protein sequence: CASSLSGNGNQPQHF.

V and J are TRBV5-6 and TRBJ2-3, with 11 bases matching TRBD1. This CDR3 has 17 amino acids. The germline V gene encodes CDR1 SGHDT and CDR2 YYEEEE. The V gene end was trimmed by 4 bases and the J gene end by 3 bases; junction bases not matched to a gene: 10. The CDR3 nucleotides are TGTGCCAGCAGCCCCTGGCGGACAGGGGGCGCGACAGATACGCAGTATTTT. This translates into CASSPWRTGGATDTQYF. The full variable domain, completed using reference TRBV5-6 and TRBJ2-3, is DAGVTQSPTHLIKTRGQQVTLRCSPKSGHDTVSWYQQALGQGPQFIFQYYEEEERQRGNFPDRFSGHQFPNYSSELNVNALLLGDSALYLCASSPWRTGGATDTQYFGPGTRLTVL.

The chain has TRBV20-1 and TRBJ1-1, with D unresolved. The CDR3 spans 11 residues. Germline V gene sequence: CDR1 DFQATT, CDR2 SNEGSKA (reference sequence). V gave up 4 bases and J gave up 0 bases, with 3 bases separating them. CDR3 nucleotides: TGCAGTGCTACAGTGAACACTGAAGCTTTCTTT. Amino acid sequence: CSATVNTEAFF.

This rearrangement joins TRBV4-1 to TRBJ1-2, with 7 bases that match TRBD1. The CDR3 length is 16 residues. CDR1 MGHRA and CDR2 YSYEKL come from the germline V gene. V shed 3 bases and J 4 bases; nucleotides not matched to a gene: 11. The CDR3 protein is CASSHGVVQGSYGYTF. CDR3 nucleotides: TGCGCCAGCAGCCACGGGGTGGTACAGGGGAGCTATGGCTACACCTTC.